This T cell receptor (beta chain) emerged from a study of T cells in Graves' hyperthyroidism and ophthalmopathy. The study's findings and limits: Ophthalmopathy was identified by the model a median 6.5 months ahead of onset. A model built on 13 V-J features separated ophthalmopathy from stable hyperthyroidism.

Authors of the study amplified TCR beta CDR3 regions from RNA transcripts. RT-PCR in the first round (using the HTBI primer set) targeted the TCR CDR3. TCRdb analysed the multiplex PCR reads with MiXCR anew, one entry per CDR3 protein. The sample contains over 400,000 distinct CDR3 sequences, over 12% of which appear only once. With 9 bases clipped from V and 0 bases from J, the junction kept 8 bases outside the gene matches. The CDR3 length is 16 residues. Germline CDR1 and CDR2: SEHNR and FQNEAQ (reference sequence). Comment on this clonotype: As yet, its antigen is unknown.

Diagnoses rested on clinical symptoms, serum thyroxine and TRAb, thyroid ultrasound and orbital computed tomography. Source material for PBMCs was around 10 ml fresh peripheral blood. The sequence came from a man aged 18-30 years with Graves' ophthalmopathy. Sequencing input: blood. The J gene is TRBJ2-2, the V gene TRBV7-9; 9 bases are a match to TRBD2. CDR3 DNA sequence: TGTGCCAGGGGAACGACTAGCGGAGCGAACACCGGGGAGCTGTTTTTT. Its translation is CARGTTSGANTGELFF.